A single sample gave rise to the 8 T cell receptor beta chains below, sequenced in a study of response to subunit inactivated influenza vaccine. TCRdb itself ran the RT-PCR reads through MiXCR, one entry per CDR3 protein. The sample shows under 800,000 distinct CDR3 sequences, roughly 13% of them seen only once. This material consisted of PBMCs from blood, taken 14 to 15 days before vaccination. The receptors were sampled from a man aged 45-60 years who received an inactivated influenza vaccine.

A few counts support this clonotype. This sequence joins TRBV5-5 and TRBJ2-5; 9 bases fit TRBD1. J lost 1 base, V lost 4 bases, and 11 bases had no gene match. Germline loops: CDR1 SGHKS, CDR2 YYEKEE (reference sequence). The CDR3 runs 17 residues. In DNA form, the CDR3 reads TGTGCCAGCAGCCCCGTCATTGTGACAGGGGGCCAAGAGACCCAGTACTTC. Protein sequence: CASSPVIVTGGQETQYF.

This clonotype was seen a few times. This sequence joins TRBV29-1 and TRBJ2-5; D may correspond to TRBD1 or TRBD2 (5 bases each). This CDR3 contains 16 residues. Germline-derived CDR1 and CDR2 are SQVTM and ANQGSEA. V was clipped by 1 base and J by 1 base, with 16 bases between them. The CDR3 DNA sequence: TGCAGCGTTGAAGCGAGGGGCCCTGGGGCCCAAGAGACCCAGTACTTC. Translating gives CSVEARGPGAQETQYF.

In its sample, this clonotype was seen a few times. The chain joins TRBV29-1 to TRBJ2-7, with a possible D match to TRBD1 (5 bases). Germline V gene lookup returns CDR1 SQVTM and CDR2 ANQGSEA. The CDR3 covers 16 residues. Trimming cost V 3 bases and J 0 bases, with 18 bases left between them. The CDR3 spells CSVEAGLEASSYEQYF. As DNA, the CDR3 is TGCAGCGTTGAGGCAGGGTTGGAAGCCTCCTCCTACGAGCAGTACTTC.

This clonotype showed up just a few times. CDR3 nucleotides: TGTGCCAGCGCAGGGGGTAGCTACAATGAGCAGTTCTTC. Amino acids: CASAGGSYNEQFF. The chain combines TRBV7-2 with TRBJ2-1, with TRBD1 identical over 7 bases. The CDR3 covers 13 residues. The germline V gene has CDR1 SGHTA and CDR2 FQGNSA. V was clipped by 8 bases and J by 3 bases; unmatched bases: 4.

The chain employs TRBV5-1 and TRBJ1-6; no clear D. Germline V gene sequence: CDR1 SGHRS, CDR2 YFSETQ. Trimming pared 4 bases from V and 5 bases from J, leaving 13 bases between. This CDR3 has 15 residues. As DNA, the CDR3 is TGCGCCAGCAGCCAGCAGTCACCCGATAATTCACCCCTCCACTTT. Its translation: CASSQQSPDNSPLHF.

This clonotype was observed a few times. The gene calls are TRBV20-1 and TRBJ2-3; D is ambiguous. This CDR3 comprises 11 residues. Trimming cost V 5 bases and J 4 bases, with 7 bases left between them. CDR1 is DFQATT, CDR2 SNEGSKA, per germline (reference sequence). The CDR3 protein is CSAFRSDTQYF. The CDR3 region has the DNA TGCAGTGCTTTCCGGTCAGATACGCAGTATTTT.

This clonotype appeared a few times. The rearrangement links TRBV20-1 to TRBJ2-3, with TRBD1 identical over 7 bases. CDR3 length: 15 amino acids. V gave up 5 bases and J gave up 4 bases; unmatched junction bases: 12. CDR1 and CDR2 (germline): DFQATT, SNEGSKA (reference sequence). This chain's CDR3 is CSASMYRGAPDTQYF. The CDR3 bases are TGCAGTGCTTCAATGTACAGGGGAGCCCCAGATACGCAGTATTTT.

The chain couples TRBV5-1 to TRBJ2-1; 8 positions match TRBD2. After removal of 4 bases from V and 0 bases from J, the junction contained 3 bases not matched to a gene. This CDR3 spans 15 amino acids. The germline CDR1 and CDR2 sequences are SGHRS and YFSETQ. For the CDR3, the DNA is TGCGCCAGCAGCAAGAGCGGGGGCTCCTACAATGAGCAGTTCTTC. Residues: CASSKSGGSYNEQFF.